This T cell receptor (beta chain) was sequenced for a study of T-cell memory formation after mild COVID-19. This clonotype occurred many times. Its cognate antigen is unknown. 5'RACE with constant-segment primers built TCRalpha and TCRbeta cDNA libraries with UMIs. TCRdb reanalysed the 5' RACE reads using MiXCR and keeps one entry per CDR3 protein. The data hold over 450,000 distinct CDR3 sequences, with around 21% observed a single time. Study observations and caveats: Day 37-peaking second-wave clones had unconfirmed SARS-CoV-2 specificity.

Sequenced sample: PBMCs or a T cell subset sorted from them (not recorded which). This TCR derives from an adult woman who had mild COVID-19 (a few samples of this study predate the infection). Cell type and time point are not known.

The CDR3 DNA follows: TGCAGTGCCGGAAAAGCGGGAGGTAGCGATGAGCAGTTCTTC. It encodes CSAGKAGGSDEQFF. The chain is built from TRBV20-1 and TRBJ2-1; 9 positions match TRBD2. Germline V gene data show CDR1 as DFQATT and CDR2 as SNEGSKA (reference sequence). The CDR3 spans 14 residues. The V and J ends lost 6 bases and 8 bases, in that order; junction bases with no gene match: 11.